What follows describes a single T cell receptor beta chain. Its antigen is as yet unknown. V shed 5 bases, J shed 2 bases, and the junction held 4 bases outside the gene matches. This CDR3 comprises 14 residues. Per the germline V gene, CDR1 is MNHEY and CDR2 is SMNVEV (reference sequence). These data come from a study of blood T cells in healthy people across ages. Broader study findings: TCR beta diversity, measured per million T cells, fell in a roughly linear way with age. Lack of knowledge of donor CMV status possibly confounded expanded clonotype changes.

Each donor gave around 9.3 milliliters of peripheral blood. The use of a sample-barcoded 5' primer and a J-beta primer mix characterized a second PCR of roughly 6 to 11 cycles. TCRdb independently ran MiXCR on the 5' RACE reads; one entry per CDR3 protein. This table has about 1.5 million distinct CDR3 sequences, approximately 40% appearing once. This chain joins TRBV27 and TRBJ1-1; TRBD1 matches at 8 bases. Specimen: blood. The receptor was isolated from a woman younger than 30 in good health. The CDR3 sequence: CASSVRGPNTEAFF. The CDR3 DNA reads as TGTGCCAGCAGTGTCAGGGGGCCCAACACTGAAGCTTTCTTT.